The sequence of this TCR beta chain was determined in a study of blood T cell repertoires in COVID-19. About the study: Some COVID-19 samples were acute and others convalescent; all came from the United States, Italy and Spain. PBMCs, B-cell-depleted T cells, or T cells provided the cDNA or gDNA that made up the material.

J was trimmed by 6 bases and V by 5 bases; bases with no gene match: 7. CDR1 is MDHEN and CDR2 is SYDVKM in the germline V gene. This CDR3 comprises 14 residues. Study processing details: Reference gene primer amplification in the assay estimated nucleated cell counts. The data were produced by immunoSEQ multiplex PCR, yet TCRdb's version contains in-frame clones alone and is incomplete. The V and J calls and clone size were taken over from that table, and D and trimming were inferred from the DNA. This sample carries hundreds of thousands of clones, approximately 84% of them seen once, and the ten largest clones take nearly 4.5%.

The sample comprised peripheral blood. The V call is TRBV28, the J call TRBJ2-1; 7 bases line up with TRBD2. This TCR came from a man over 45 with acute or convalescent COVID-19. The CDR3 reads CASSEFGRGNEQFF. The CDR3, as DNA: TGTGCCAGCAGTGAATTTGGGAGGGGCAATGAGCAGTTCTTC.